This is a list of T cell receptor beta chains from one sample in a study of blood T cell repertoires in COVID-19. Clones were sequenced by immunoSEQ multiplex PCR, and TCRdb holds only the in-frame ones, with some missing. This table has about 240,000 clones, approximately 84% appearing once. Sequencing was carried out using PBMCs or T cells enriched from blood (not recorded which). These receptors all come from a woman aged 40 to 55 with acute COVID-19. The CDR3 runs from the conserved cysteine through the conserved F or W. Each record gives: clone size, CDR3 length, J gene, V gene, D gene, CDR3 protein, CDR3 DNA. The D gene is left open where the match is weak. Rows give clone size only sometimes, using once, few, many, or a class for an expanded clone.

abundance: NA; len: 16; j_gene: TRBJ2-1; v_gene: TRBV14; d_gene: TRBD2; CDR3aa: CASSQLTSGRGNEQFF; CDR3nt: TGTGCCAGCAGTCAACTGACTAGCGGGAGGGGAAATGAGCAGTTCTTC
abundance: NA; len: 15; j_gene: TRBJ2-1; v_gene: TRBV7-8; d_gene: TRBD1; CDR3aa: CASSTGQGPYNEQFF; CDR3nt: TGTGCCAGCAGCACCGGACAGGGGCCTTACAATGAGCAGTTCTTC
abundance: NA; len: 15; j_gene: TRBJ2-3; v_gene: TRBV7-2; d_gene: TRBD2; CDR3aa: CASSPRLARTDTQYF; CDR3nt: TGTGCCAGCAGCCCCCGACTAGCACGGACAGATACGCAGTATTTT
abundance: NA; len: 12; j_gene: TRBJ1-5; v_gene: TRBV12-3/TRBV12-4; d_gene: NA; CDR3aa: CASKVGSQPQHF; CDR3nt: TGTGCCAGCAAGGTGGGGAGTCAGCCCCAGCATTTT
abundance: NA; len: 15; j_gene: TRBJ2-7; v_gene: TRBV14; d_gene: TRBD1; CDR3aa: CASSQTGTGSHEQYF; CDR3nt: TGTGCCAGCAGCCAAACCGGGACAGGGTCGCACGAGCAGTACTTC
abundance: NA; len: 16; j_gene: TRBJ2-3; v_gene: TRBV4-1; d_gene: TRBD1; CDR3aa: CASSQGGTGTTDTQYF; CDR3nt: TGCGCCAGCAGCCAAGGTGGGACAGGGACCACAGATACGCAGTATTTT
abundance: NA; len: 13; j_gene: TRBJ2-3; v_gene: TRBV29-1; d_gene: TRBD2; CDR3aa: CSALAGVTDTQYF; CDR3nt: TGCAGCGCCTTAGCGGGAGTGACAGATACGCAGTATTTT
abundance: NA; len: 12; j_gene: TRBJ2-7; v_gene: TRBV29-1; d_gene: TRBD2; CDR3aa: CSEKREAHEQYF; CDR3nt: TGCAGCGAGAAGCGGGAGGCGCACGAGCAGTACTTC
abundance: NA; len: 13; j_gene: TRBJ1-5; v_gene: TRBV3-1/TRBV3-2; d_gene: NA; CDR3aa: CASSQDFDQPQHF; CDR3nt: TGTGCCAGCAGCCAAGATTTCGATCAGCCCCAGCATTTT
abundance: once; len: 13; j_gene: TRBJ2-5; v_gene: TRBV7-8; d_gene: TRBD2; CDR3aa: CASSLAAQETQYF; CDR3nt: TGTGCCAGCAGCCTAGCGGCCCAAGAGACCCAGTACTTC
abundance: NA; len: 13; j_gene: TRBJ1-1; v_gene: TRBV7-3; d_gene: NA; CDR3aa: CASSSSQNTEAFF; CDR3nt: TGTGCCAGCAGCTCCTCACAGAACACTGAAGCTTTCTTT
abundance: few; len: 19; j_gene: TRBJ2-2; v_gene: TRBV4-1; d_gene: TRBD2; CDR3aa: CASSRDSTGLAAVTGELFF; CDR3nt: TGCGCCAGCAGCCGAGATTCAACGGGACTAGCGGCGGTCACCGGGGAGCTGTTTTTT
abundance: NA; len: 14; j_gene: TRBJ2-7; v_gene: TRBV11-1; d_gene: TRBD1; CDR3aa: CASSLDRGRYEQYF; CDR3nt: TGTGCCAGCAGCCTGGACAGGGGAAGATACGAGCAGTACTTC
abundance: once; len: 15; j_gene: TRBJ1-1; v_gene: TRBV13; d_gene: NA; CDR3aa: CASSLGDRRNAEAFF; CDR3nt: TGTGCCAGCAGCTTAGGCGACAGACGGAACGCTGAAGCTTTCTTT
abundance: NA; len: 15; j_gene: TRBJ2-7; v_gene: TRBV27; d_gene: NA; CDR3aa: CASSLFRGSVHEQYF; CDR3nt: TGTGCCAGCAGTTTATTTCGGGGGAGCGTTCACGAGCAGTACTTC
abundance: NA; len: 12; j_gene: TRBJ1-2; v_gene: TRBV5-1; d_gene: NA; CDR3aa: CASSSSTGPHTF; CDR3nt: TGCGCCAGCAGCTCTTCGACAGGACCCCACACCTTC
abundance: NA; len: 17; j_gene: TRBJ2-7; v_gene: TRBV2; d_gene: TRBD2; CDR3aa: CASSEPGLAGATYEQYF; CDR3nt: TGTGCCAGCAGTGAACCGGGACTAGCGGGAGCAACTTACGAGCAGTACTTC
abundance: NA; len: 17; j_gene: TRBJ2-5; v_gene: TRBV15; d_gene: TRBD1; CDR3aa: CATSRAEDRGFRETQYF; CDR3nt: TGTGCCACCAGCAGAGCCGAGGACAGGGGGTTCCGGGAGACCCAGTACTTC
abundance: NA; len: 15; j_gene: TRBJ2-3; v_gene: TRBV13; d_gene: TRBD1; CDR3aa: CASSLRDRSTDTQYF; CDR3nt: TGTGCCAGCAGCTTAAGGGACAGAAGCACAGATACGCAGTATTTT
abundance: NA; len: 13; j_gene: TRBJ2-3; v_gene: TRBV18; d_gene: NA; CDR3aa: CASSLTSTDTQYF; CDR3nt: TGTGCCAGCTCACTGACTAGCACAGATACGCAGTATTTT
abundance: NA; len: 14; j_gene: TRBJ1-6; v_gene: TRBV10-3; d_gene: TRBD1; CDR3aa: CAIKGALENSPLHF; CDR3nt: TGTGCCATCAAGGGGGCGCTGGAGAATTCACCCCTCCACTTT
abundance: NA; len: 17; j_gene: TRBJ2-2; v_gene: TRBV15; d_gene: TRBD1; CDR3aa: CATSRDLGTGNTGELFF; CDR3nt: TGTGCCACCAGCAGAGATCTCGGGACAGGGAACACCGGGGAGCTGTTTTTT
abundance: once; len: 15; j_gene: TRBJ2-1; v_gene: TRBV11-2; d_gene: TRBD2; CDR3aa: CASTGSGMSYNEQFF; CDR3nt: TGTGCCAGCACTGGTAGCGGGATGTCCTACAATGAGCAGTTCTTC
abundance: few; len: 15; j_gene: TRBJ2-2; v_gene: TRBV6-5; d_gene: TRBD2; CDR3aa: CASSRLAGARGELFF; CDR3nt: TGTGCCAGCAGTCGACTAGCGGGAGCAAGAGGGGAGCTGTTTTTT
abundance: once; len: 13; j_gene: TRBJ1-6; v_gene: TRBV25-1; d_gene: NA; CDR3aa: CASRDGGNSPLHF; CDR3nt: TGTGCCAGCCGGGACGGGGGAAATTCACCCCTCCACTTT
abundance: NA; len: 16; j_gene: TRBJ2-1; v_gene: TRBV5-1; d_gene: TRBD2; CDR3aa: CASSLLAGATHNEQFF; CDR3nt: TGCGCCAGCAGCCTCTTAGCGGGAGCGACCCACAATGAGCAGTTCTTC
abundance: NA; len: 13; j_gene: TRBJ2-1; v_gene: TRBV11-3; d_gene: NA; CDR3aa: CASSRPGSNEQFF; CDR3nt: TGTGCCAGCAGCCGCCCAGGGTCCAACGAGCAGTTCTTC
abundance: NA; len: 14; j_gene: TRBJ2-2; v_gene: TRBV5-1; d_gene: NA; CDR3aa: CASSRDWNTGELFF; CDR3nt: TGCGCCAGCAGCCGGGACTGGAACACCGGGGAGCTGTTTTTT
abundance: NA; len: 18; j_gene: TRBJ1-6; v_gene: TRBV4-1; d_gene: TRBD1; CDR3aa: CASSQFRDRTNHNSPLHF; CDR3nt: TGCGCCAGCAGCCAATTCCGGGACAGGACGAATCATAATTCACCCCTCCACTTT
abundance: few; len: 12; j_gene: TRBJ2-7; v_gene: TRBV3-1/TRBV3-2; d_gene: TRBD1; CDR3aa: CASSQQGTVQYF; CDR3nt: TGTGCCAGCAGCCAGCAGGGGACAGTACAGTACTTC
abundance: NA; len: 17; j_gene: TRBJ2-5; v_gene: TRBV7-6; d_gene: TRBD2; CDR3aa: CASSPAPLAERGETQYF; CDR3nt: TGTGCCAGCAGCCCCGCCCCTCTAGCGGAGAGGGGAGAGACCCAGTACTTC
abundance: once; len: 13; j_gene: TRBJ1-1; v_gene: TRBV6-5; d_gene: NA; CDR3aa: CASRTVINTEAFF; CDR3nt: TGTGCCAGCAGGACAGTAATTAACACTGAAGCTTTCTTT